The rows below give T cell receptor beta chains drawn from one sample of a study of shared clonotypes between healthy human individuals. Clones were sequenced by immunoSEQ multiplex PCR, and TCRdb holds only the in-frame ones, with some missing. Of roughly 330,000 clones in the sample, less than 85% were seen once. The material sequenced was memory CD4+ T cells sorted from blood. The receptor source for this set is a man aged 25 to 40 in good health. The CDR3 runs from the conserved cysteine through the conserved F or W. A D gene is named only where the DNA matches it firmly. The size entry is marked missing in some rows and otherwise reads once, few, many or a size class.

V: TRBV2
D: NA
J: TRBJ1-5
size: NA
CDR3: CASSDWGNQPQHF
DNA: TGTGCCAGCAGTGATTGGGGTAATCAGCCCCAGCATTTT

V: TRBV9
D: NA
J: TRBJ1-2
size: NA
CDR3: CASSVEPTGLKGYTF
DNA: TGTGCCAGCAGCGTAGAACCTACAGGGTTGAAGGGCTACACCTTC

V: TRBV29-1
D: TRBD2
J: TRBJ2-3
size: NA
CDR3: CSVEGGSGTDTQYF
DNA: TGCAGCGTTGAGGGGGGGTCCGGCACAGATACGCAGTATTTT

V: TRBV14
D: NA
J: TRBJ2-2
size: NA
CDR3: CASSHTSSGGWHGELFF
DNA: TGTGCCAGCAGCCATACCTCCTCCGGAGGGTGGCACGGGGAGCTGTTTTTT

V: TRBV9
D: NA
J: TRBJ2-1
size: NA
CDR3: CASSVVGGPYNEQFF
DNA: TGTGCCAGCAGCGTAGTGGGGGGCCCCTACAATGAGCAGTTCTTC

V: TRBV5-4
D: TRBD1
J: TRBJ2-5
size: NA
CDR3: CASSLAGQGGETQYF
DNA: TGTGCCAGCAGCTTGGCGGGACAGGGAGGTGAGACCCAGTACTTC

V: TRBV30
D: NA
J: TRBJ1-5
size: few
CDR3: CAWSARQGDQPQHF
DNA: TGTGCCTGGAGTGCGCGTCAGGGAGATCAGCCCCAGCATTTT

V: TRBV28
D: NA
J: TRBJ2-1
size: NA
CDR3: CASSFPNDNEQFF
DNA: TGTGCCAGCAGTTTCCCTAACGACAATGAGCAGTTCTTC

V: TRBV11-2
D: NA
J: TRBJ2-2
size: few
CDR3: CASSSMSANTGELFF
DNA: TGTGCCAGCAGCTCGATGAGCGCTAACACCGGGGAGCTGTTTTTT

V: TRBV2
D: NA
J: TRBJ2-3
size: NA
CDR3: CASSSLGVRTDTQYF
DNA: TGTGCCAGCAGTTCCCTCGGGGTACGCACAGATACGCAGTATTTT

V: TRBV7-9
D: TRBD1
J: TRBJ1-5
size: NA
CDR3: CASSFGTDDYSNQPQHF
DNA: TGTGCCAGCAGCTTCGGGACAGACGATTATAGCAATCAGCCCCAGCATTTT

V: TRBV7-2
D: NA
J: TRBJ2-7
size: NA
CDR3: CASSAFYEQYF
DNA: TGTGCCAGCAGCGCCTTTTACGAGCAGTACTTC

V: TRBV11-2
D: NA
J: TRBJ2-5
size: NA
CDR3: CASSRDLQETQYF
DNA: TGTGCCAGCAGCCGGGACCTTCAAGAGACCCAGTACTTC

V: TRBV2
D: NA
J: TRBJ1-1
size: NA
CDR3: CASREQGPSTEAFF
DNA: TGTGCCAGCAGGGAACAGGGACCCTCTACTGAAGCTTTCTTT